Listed below are T cell receptor beta chains from one sample, sequenced in a study of long-term antiretroviral therapy in people with HIV. Repertoires were generated with immunoSEQ multiplex PCR, while TCRdb's copy carries only in-frame clones and drops some. The repertoire holds about 12,000 clones, with around three quarters as singletons. The sequencing used unsorted PBMCs, collected 0.8 years before starting antiretroviral therapy. These receptors came from a woman between 40 and 55 years old with HIV. The CDR3 runs from the conserved cysteine through the conserved F or W. The order of the fields is J gene, clone size, D gene, V gene, CDR3 DNA, CDR3 protein. A D gene is named only where the DNA matches it firmly. Some rows mark clone size as missing; the rest say once, few, many or name a class of expanded clone.

TRBJ2-3,NA,NA,TRBV27,TGTGCCCCAGAACCCCGCACAGATACGCAGTATTTT,CAPEPRTDTQYF
TRBJ2-2,NA,TRBD1,TRBV20-1,TGCCAAGACAGGGGGACCGGGGAGCTGTTTTTT,CQDRGTGELFF
TRBJ2-7,NA,NA,TRBV9,TGTGCCAGCAGCCCGTCGACAGCCTATTACGAGCAGTACTTC,CASSPSTAYYEQYF
TRBJ2-1,NA,NA,TRBV18,TGTGCCAGCTCACGGGGTGTGGACAATGAGCAGTTCTTC,CASSRGVDNEQFF
TRBJ1-1,NA,TRBD1,TRBV4-1,TGCGCCAGCAGCCAAGGCACCAGACCAGGGGGCAGAGTGGAAGCTTTCTTT,CASSQGTRPGGRVEAFF
TRBJ2-1,NA,NA,TRBV27,TGTGCCAGCAAATTAAGCGGGTTCAATGAGCAGTTCTTC,CASKLSGFNEQFF
TRBJ1-2,NA,NA,TRBV19,TGTGCCAGTAGTCTATACGACACGGGCTACACCTTC,CASSLYDTGYTF
TRBJ2-1,NA,NA,TRBV7-3,TGTGCCAGCAGCTTACTACTAGGCAATGAGCAGTTCTTC,CASSLLLGNEQFF
TRBJ2-1,NA,TRBD1,TRBV6-6,TGTGCCAGCAGGGGGGACAGGGGCGATGAGCAGTTCTTC,CASRGDRGDEQFF
TRBJ1-3,NA,NA,TRBV7-5,TGTGTCAGAAGCCATGGGGAGGGGCGCTCTGGAAACACCATATATTTT,CVRSHGEGRSGNTIYF
TRBJ2-3,NA,NA,TRBV7-9,TGTGCCAGCAGCGGCAGAGGGAGCACAGATACGCAGTATTTT,CASSGRGSTDTQYF
TRBJ2-7,NA,NA,TRBV7-6,TGTGCCAGCAGCTCAATACTAGCTCCGGCCTACGAGCAGTACTTC,CASSSILAPAYEQYF
TRBJ1-3,NA,NA,TRBV28,TGTGCCAGCACTCTCAACTTTAGAAACACCATATATTTT,CASTLNFRNTIYF
TRBJ2-5,NA,TRBD1,TRBV27,TGTGCCAGCAGTTTCGGACAGGGACTGACCCAGTACTTC,CASSFGQGLTQYF
TRBJ2-5,NA,NA,TRBV19,TGTGCCAGTACCAAACAGGGTCGGGGGACCCAGTACTTC,CASTKQGRGTQYF
TRBJ2-1,once,TRBD2,TRBV23-1,TGCGCCAGCAGCGGGACTACCAATGAGCAGTTCTTC,CASSGTTNEQFF
TRBJ2-1,NA,TRBD2,TRBV5-6,TGTGCCAGCAGCTTGGGTAGCGGGAGTGGCAATGAGCAGTTCTTC,CASSLGSGSGNEQFF